This is a list of T cell receptor beta chains from one sample in a study of T cells in Graves' hyperthyroidism and ophthalmopathy. TCRdb independently ran MiXCR on the multiplex PCR reads; one entry per CDR3 protein. The sample holds about 380,000 distinct CDR3 sequences; roughly 18% are singletons and the top ten take 35% to 45%. The sample consisted of blood. The receptors derive from a man between 18 and 29 years old with Graves' ophthalmopathy. The CDR3 runs from the conserved cysteine through the conserved F or W. Fields, in order: V gene, clone size, D gene, J gene, CDR3 protein, CDR3 DNA. D genes are given only for firm matches. The size entry is marked missing in some rows and otherwise reads once, few, many or a size class.

TRBV6-1,many,NA,TRBJ1-2,CASSYGDTSNYGYTF,TGTGCCAGCAGTTACGGGGACACCTCTAACTATGGCTACACCTTC
TRBV7-3,few,NA,TRBJ1-2,CASSAGSSYGYTF,TGTGCCAGCAGCGCCGGGTCCTCTTATGGCTACACCTTC
TRBV7-2,many,NA,TRBJ2-5,CASSKDGREQETQYF,TGTGCCAGCAGCAAAGATGGTCGGGAGCAAGAGACCCAGTACTTC
TRBV18,NA,NA,TRBJ1-4,CASSPGWENEKLFF,TGTGCCAGCTCACCAGGATGGGAGAACGAAAAACTGTTTTTT
TRBV9,NA,TRBD1,TRBJ2-1,CASSVEGTGAYEQFF,TGTGCCAGCAGCGTAGAAGGGACAGGGGCTTATGAGCAGTTCTTC
TRBV27,few,NA,TRBJ1-4,CATKTATNEKLFF,TGTGCCACCAAGACCGCAACTAATGAAAAACTGTTTTTT
TRBV13,NA,TRBD2,TRBJ2-2,CASSLVGLAGGPDITNTGELFF,TGTGCCAGCAGCTTAGTGGGACTAGCGGGGGGCCCAGACATTACGAACACCGGGGAGCTGTTTTTT
TRBV19,NA,TRBD1,TRBJ1-1,CASSRVRTGRNTEAFF,TGTGCCAGTAGTCGAGTACGGACAGGACGAAACACTGAAGCTTTCTTT
TRBV6-9,NA,TRBD1,TRBJ1-3,CASSYGTGGSGNTIYF,TGTGCCAGCAGTTACGGTACAGGGGGCTCCGGAAACACCATATATTTT
TRBV11-2,many,NA,TRBJ1-4,CASSLSSNEKLFF,TGTGCCAGCAGCTTAAGCAGTAATGAAAAACTGTTTTTT
TRBV9,few,NA,TRBJ1-5,CASSVAAGSNQPQHF,TGTGCCAGCAGCGTAGCAGCAGGGAGCAATCAGCCCCAGCATTTT
TRBV20-1,NA,NA,TRBJ2-5,CSARGDLSRQETQYF,TGCAGTGCTAGGGGGGACTTGTCGCGGCAAGAGACCCAGTACTTC
TRBV7-8,NA,TRBD1,TRBJ2-2,CASSFPGRGTTGELFF,TGTGCCAGCAGCTTCCCAGGCAGGGGGACCACCGGGGAGCTGTTTTTT
TRBV20-1,few,TRBD1,TRBJ1-4,CSALGQGRWGEKLFF,TGCAGTGCTTTGGGACAGGGTAGATGGGGAGAAAAACTGTTTTTT
TRBV11-2,many,TRBD1,TRBJ2-7,CASSFGTGYYEQYF,TGTGCCAGCAGCTTTGGGACAGGGTACTACGAGCAGTACTTC
TRBV29-1,few,TRBD1,TRBJ2-7,CSVPGQGLHEQYF,TGCAGCGTACCGGGACAGGGCCTCCACGAGCAGTACTTC
TRBV12-3/TRBV12-4,many,NA,TRBJ1-2,CASSSSTLSYGYTF,TGTGCCAGCAGTTCTAGCACGCTATCCTATGGCTACACCTTC
TRBV19,few,NA,TRBJ1-5,CASSSSVIRSNQPQHF,TGTGCCAGTAGTTCCTCGGTAATTCGTAGCAATCAGCCCCAGCATTTT
TRBV5-6,many,NA,TRBJ1-2,CASSLPGGGGLGYGYTF,TGTGCCAGCAGCTTGCCTGGGGGAGGGGGACTGGGCTATGGCTACACCTTC
TRBV4-1,NA,NA,TRBJ2-7,CASSQAPRTDTYEQYF,TGCGCCAGCAGCCAAGCCCCCCGGACGGATACCTACGAGCAGTACTTC
TRBV25-1,NA,TRBD1,TRBJ2-1,CASSETGTGGTEQFF,TGTGCCAGCAGTGAAACCGGGACAGGGGGCACTGAGCAGTTCTTC
TRBV11-2,many,NA,TRBJ2-2,CASSSYGELFF,TGTGCCAGCAGCTCGTACGGGGAGCTGTTTTTT
TRBV28,many,NA,TRBJ1-5,CASSLWRTPNQPQHF,TGTGCCAGCAGTTTATGGAGGACACCCAATCAGCCCCAGCATTTT
TRBV28,many,NA,TRBJ1-1,CASSTPRGANTEAFF,TGTGCCAGCAGTACCCCCCGGGGGGCTAACACTGAAGCTTTCTTT
TRBV10-1,NA,TRBD2,TRBJ2-1,CASSEFSGGLNEQFF,TGCGCCAGCAGTGAGTTCAGCGGGGGTTTGAATGAGCAGTTCTTC
TRBV12-3/TRBV12-4,many,NA,TRBJ2-7,CASSPSRDTYEQYF,TGTGCCAGCAGCCCTTCCCGGGACACCTACGAGCAGTACTTC
TRBV30,few,NA,TRBJ2-7,CAWSVRIICGDPYEQYF,TGTGCCTGGAGTGTACGGATTATTTGCGGGGACCCCTACGAGCAGTACTTC
TRBV5-6,few,TRBD2,TRBJ2-3,CASLDGGGDTQYF,TGTGCCAGCCTGGACGGGGGGGGAGATACGCAGTATTTT
TRBV5-1,many,TRBD2,TRBJ2-2,CASRSGDYSTGELFF,TGCGCCAGTCGCTCGGGGGACTACAGCACCGGGGAGCTGTTTTTT
TRBV13,NA,NA,TRBJ2-7,CASSLDRFSYEQYF,TGTGCCAGCAGCTTAGACAGGTTTTCCTACGAGCAGTACTTC
TRBV19,NA,NA,TRBJ2-7,CASSVQGTAYEQYF,TGTGCCAGTAGTGTCCAAGGGACTGCCTACGAGCAGTACTTC
TRBV10-3,few,NA,TRBJ2-3,CAAAGSDTQYF,TGTGCCGCGGCGGGCTCGGATACGCAGTATTTT
TRBV28,many,NA,TRBJ1-1,CASSITDTEAFF,TGTGCCAGCAGTATTACGGACACTGAAGCTTTCTTT
TRBV12-3/TRBV12-4,few,NA,TRBJ2-3,CASTRGPTGADTQYF,TGTGCCAGCACCCGGGGACCGACTGGGGCAGATACGCAGTATTTT
TRBV15,NA,TRBD1,TRBJ2-3,CATSRDQGAEDTQYF,TGTGCCACCAGCAGAGACCAGGGGGCAGAAGATACGCAGTATTTT
TRBV3-1,NA,NA,TRBJ2-1,CASGFAYNEQFF,TGTGCCAGCGGGTTTGCTTACAATGAGCAGTTCTTC
TRBV11-2,many,NA,TRBJ1-1,CASSLVGGEGTEAFF,TGTGCCAGCAGCTTAGTTGGGGGGGAGGGCACTGAAGCTTTCTTT
TRBV10-3,many,NA,TRBJ1-5,CAISEGGTGSDQPQHF,TGTGCCATCAGTGAGGGAGGAACAGGGAGCGATCAGCCCCAGCATTTT
TRBV11-1,many,TRBD2,TRBJ2-1,CASSYPPGGTYNEQFF,TGTGCCAGCAGCTACCCCCCGGGGGGGACCTACAATGAGCAGTTCTTC
TRBV9,NA,TRBD1,TRBJ2-5,CASSVQGAPTQYF,TGTGCCAGCAGCGTCCAGGGGGCACCGACCCAGTACTTC
TRBV24-1,NA,TRBD2,TRBJ2-2,CATSDPISGGAGGELFF,TGTGCCACCAGTGACCCGATTAGCGGGGGGGCGGGCGGGGAGCTGTTTTTT
TRBV27,NA,NA,TRBJ2-4,CVSSLSLAKNIQYF,TGTGTCAGCAGTTTATCGCTAGCCAAAAACATTCAGTACTTC
TRBV5-1,many,TRBD1,TRBJ1-5,CASSTGTEVNQPQHF,TGCGCCAGCAGCACTGGGACAGAAGTTAATCAGCCCCAGCATTTT
TRBV5-1,many,TRBD1,TRBJ1-1,CASSRWTGDTEAFF,TGCGCCAGCAGCCGGTGGACAGGGGACACTGAAGCTTTCTTT
TRBV4-1,NA,TRBD1,TRBJ2-3,CASSPTGVSGDTQYF,TGCGCCAGCAGCCCCACAGGGGTATCGGGAGATACGCAGTATTTT